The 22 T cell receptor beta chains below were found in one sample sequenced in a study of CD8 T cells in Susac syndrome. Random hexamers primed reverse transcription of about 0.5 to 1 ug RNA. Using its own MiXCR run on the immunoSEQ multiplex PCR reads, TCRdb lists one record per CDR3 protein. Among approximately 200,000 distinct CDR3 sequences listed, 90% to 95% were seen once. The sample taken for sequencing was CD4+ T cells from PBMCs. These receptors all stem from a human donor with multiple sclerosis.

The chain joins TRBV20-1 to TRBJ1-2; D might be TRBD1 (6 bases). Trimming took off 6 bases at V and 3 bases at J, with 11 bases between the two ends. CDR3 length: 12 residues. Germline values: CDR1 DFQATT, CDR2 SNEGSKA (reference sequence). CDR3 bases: TGCAGTGCCCGGGGGGCCGACTATGGCTACACCTTC. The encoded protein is CSARGADYGYTF.

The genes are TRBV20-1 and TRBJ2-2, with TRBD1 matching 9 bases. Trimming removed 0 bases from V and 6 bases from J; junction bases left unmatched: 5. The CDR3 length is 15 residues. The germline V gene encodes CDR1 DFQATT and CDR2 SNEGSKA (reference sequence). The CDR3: CSARDPRQGAGELFF. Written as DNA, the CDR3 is TGCAGTGCTAGAGATCCGAGACAGGGGGCCGGGGAGCTGTTTTTT.

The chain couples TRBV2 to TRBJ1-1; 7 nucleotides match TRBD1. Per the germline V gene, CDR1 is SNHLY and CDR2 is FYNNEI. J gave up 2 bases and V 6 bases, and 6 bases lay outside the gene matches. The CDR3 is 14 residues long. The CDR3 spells CASRRTGSNTEAFF. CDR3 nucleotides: TGTGCCAGCAGACGGACAGGCTCCAACACTGAAGCTTTCTTT.

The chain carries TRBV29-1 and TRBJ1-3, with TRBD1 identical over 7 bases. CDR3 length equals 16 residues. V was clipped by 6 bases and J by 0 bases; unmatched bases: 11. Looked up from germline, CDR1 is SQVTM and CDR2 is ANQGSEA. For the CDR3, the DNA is TGCAGCGTGGGCTACGAAGACAGGGCCTCTGGAAACACCATATATTTT. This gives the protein CSVGYEDRASGNTIYF.

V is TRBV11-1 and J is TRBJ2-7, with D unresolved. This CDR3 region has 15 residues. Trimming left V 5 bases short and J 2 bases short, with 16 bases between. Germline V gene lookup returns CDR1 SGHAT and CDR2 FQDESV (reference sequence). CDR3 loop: CASSPTTGRPYEQYF. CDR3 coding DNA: TGTGCCAGCAGCCCTACTACCGGTCGGCCCTACGAGCAGTACTTC.

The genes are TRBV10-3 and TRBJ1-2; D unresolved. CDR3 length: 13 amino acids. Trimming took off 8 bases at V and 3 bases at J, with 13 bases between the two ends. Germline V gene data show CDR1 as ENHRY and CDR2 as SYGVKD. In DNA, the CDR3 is TGTGCCATCCAAGATAATCCGGACTATGGCTACACCTTC. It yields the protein CAIQDNPDYGYTF.

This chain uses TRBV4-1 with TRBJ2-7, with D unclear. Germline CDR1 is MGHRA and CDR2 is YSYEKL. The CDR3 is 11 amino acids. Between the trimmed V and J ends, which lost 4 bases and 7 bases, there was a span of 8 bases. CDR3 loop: CASSRVGEQYF. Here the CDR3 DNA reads TGCGCCAGCAGCCGAGTGGGGGAGCAGTACTTC.

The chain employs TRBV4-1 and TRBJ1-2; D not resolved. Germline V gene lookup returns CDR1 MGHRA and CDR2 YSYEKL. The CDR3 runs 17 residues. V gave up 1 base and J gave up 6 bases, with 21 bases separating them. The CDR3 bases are TGCGCCAGCAGCCAAGCTTACCTCCGTCCCGGCGCGGATGGCTACACCTTC. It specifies CASSQAYLRPGADGYTF.

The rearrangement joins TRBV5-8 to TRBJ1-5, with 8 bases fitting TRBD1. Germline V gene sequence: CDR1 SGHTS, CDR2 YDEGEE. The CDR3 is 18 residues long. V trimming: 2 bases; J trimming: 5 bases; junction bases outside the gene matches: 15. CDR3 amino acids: CASSFDLRQGLRDQPQHF. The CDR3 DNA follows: TGTGCCAGCAGCTTCGACCTTAGACAGGGGTTGAGAGATCAGCCCCAGCATTTT.

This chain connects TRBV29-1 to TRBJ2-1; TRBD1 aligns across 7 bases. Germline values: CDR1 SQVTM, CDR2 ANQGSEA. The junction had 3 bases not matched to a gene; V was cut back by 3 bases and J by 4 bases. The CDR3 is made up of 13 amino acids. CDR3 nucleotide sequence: TGCAGCGTTGAGGGGACAGCTTACAATGAGCAGTTCTTC. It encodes CSVEGTAYNEQFF.

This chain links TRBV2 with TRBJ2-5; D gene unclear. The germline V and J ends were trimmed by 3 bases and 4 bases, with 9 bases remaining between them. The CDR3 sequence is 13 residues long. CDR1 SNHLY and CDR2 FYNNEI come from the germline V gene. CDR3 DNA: TGTGCCAGCAGTGATAAGGGTGGAGAGACCCAGTACTTC. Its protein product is CASSDKGGETQYF.

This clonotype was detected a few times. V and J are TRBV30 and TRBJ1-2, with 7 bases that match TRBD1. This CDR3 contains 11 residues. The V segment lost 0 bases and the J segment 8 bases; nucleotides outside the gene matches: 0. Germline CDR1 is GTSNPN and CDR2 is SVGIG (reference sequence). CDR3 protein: CAWSVGGGYTF. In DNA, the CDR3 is TGTGCCTGGAGTGTAGGGGGCGGCTACACCTTC.

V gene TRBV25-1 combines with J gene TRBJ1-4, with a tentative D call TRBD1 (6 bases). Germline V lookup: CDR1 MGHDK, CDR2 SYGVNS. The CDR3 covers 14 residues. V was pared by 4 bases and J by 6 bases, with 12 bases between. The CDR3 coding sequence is TGTGCCAGCAGTGGAACTGGGGGGCATGAAAAACTGTTTTTT. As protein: CASSGTGGHEKLFF.

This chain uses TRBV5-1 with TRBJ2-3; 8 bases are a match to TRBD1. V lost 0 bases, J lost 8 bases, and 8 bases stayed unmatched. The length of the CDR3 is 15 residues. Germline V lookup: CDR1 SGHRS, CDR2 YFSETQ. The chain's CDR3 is CASSLEVSGGGTQYF. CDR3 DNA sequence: TGCGCCAGCAGCTTGGAGGTTTCAGGGGGCGGTACGCAGTATTTT. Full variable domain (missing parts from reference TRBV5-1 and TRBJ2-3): KAGVTQTPRYLIKTRGQQVTLSCSPISGHRSVSWYQQTPGQGLQFLFEYFSETQRNKGNFPGRFSGRQFSNSRSEMNVSTLELGDSALYLCASSLEVSGGGTQYFGPGTRLTVL.

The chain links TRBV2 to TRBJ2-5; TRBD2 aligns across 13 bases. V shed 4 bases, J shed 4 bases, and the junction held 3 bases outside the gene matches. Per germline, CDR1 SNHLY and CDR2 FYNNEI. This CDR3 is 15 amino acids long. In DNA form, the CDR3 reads TGTGCCAGCAGTGGGCGACTAGCGGGGGGAGAGACCCAGTACTTC. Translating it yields CASSGRLAGGETQYF.

CDR3 sequence: CASTPFGVGNQPQHF. The CDR3 region has the DNA TGTGCCAGCACCCCATTCGGGGTAGGCAATCAGCCCCAGCATTTT. The V call is TRBV27, the J call TRBJ1-5; D unclear. This CDR3 spans 15 amino acids. Germline V lookup: CDR1 MNHEY, CDR2 SMNVEV (reference sequence). The V end lost 7 bases, the J end lost 2 bases, and 15 bases lay between the germline ends.

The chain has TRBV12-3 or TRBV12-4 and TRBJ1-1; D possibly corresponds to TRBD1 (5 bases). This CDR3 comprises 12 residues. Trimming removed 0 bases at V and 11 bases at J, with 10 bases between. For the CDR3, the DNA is TGTGCCAGCAGTTTAGCGGCAGGGAGGGCTTTCTTT. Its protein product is CASSLAAGRAFF.

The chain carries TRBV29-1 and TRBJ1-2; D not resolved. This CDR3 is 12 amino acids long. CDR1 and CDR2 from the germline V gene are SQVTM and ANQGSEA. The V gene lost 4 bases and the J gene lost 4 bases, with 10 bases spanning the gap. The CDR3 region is CSVAEQLYGYTF. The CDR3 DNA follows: TGCAGCGTTGCAGAACAGCTCTATGGCTACACCTTC.

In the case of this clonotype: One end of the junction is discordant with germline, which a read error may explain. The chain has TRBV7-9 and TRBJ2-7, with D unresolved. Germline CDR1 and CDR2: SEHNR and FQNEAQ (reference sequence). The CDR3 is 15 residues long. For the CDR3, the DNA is TGTGCCAGCACCTTAGGTCCAGGACCTTCCTACGAGCAGTACTTC. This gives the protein CASTLGPGPSYEQYF.

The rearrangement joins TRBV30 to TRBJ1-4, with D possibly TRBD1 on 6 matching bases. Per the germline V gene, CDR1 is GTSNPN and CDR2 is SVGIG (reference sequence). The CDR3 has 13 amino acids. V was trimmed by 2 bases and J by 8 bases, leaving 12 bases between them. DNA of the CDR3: TGTGCCTGGAGTAACAGGGATGGCGAAAAACTGTTTTTT. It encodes CAWSNRDGEKLFF.

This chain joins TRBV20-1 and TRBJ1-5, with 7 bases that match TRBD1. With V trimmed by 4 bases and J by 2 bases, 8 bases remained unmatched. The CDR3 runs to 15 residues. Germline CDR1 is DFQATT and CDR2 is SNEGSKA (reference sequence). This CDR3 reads CSAINTGTGNQPQHF. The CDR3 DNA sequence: TGCAGTGCTATTAACACCGGGACAGGCAATCAGCCCCAGCATTTT.

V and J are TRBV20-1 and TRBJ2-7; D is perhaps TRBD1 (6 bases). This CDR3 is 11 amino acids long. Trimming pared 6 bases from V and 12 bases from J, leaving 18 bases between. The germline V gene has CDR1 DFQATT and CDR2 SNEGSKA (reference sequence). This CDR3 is CSASTGRHMYF. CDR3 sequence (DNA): TGCAGTGCCTCCACAGGGCGGCATATGTACTTC.